A selection of T cell receptor beta chains follows, all from one sample in a study of T cells in Graves' hyperthyroidism and ophthalmopathy. TCRdb used MiXCR to reprocess the multiplex PCR reads, holding one entry per CDR3 protein. The table records approximately 400,000 distinct CDR3 sequences, more than 13% of them present only once. The sequenced material came from blood. The receptor set was obtained from a woman in her 30s with Graves' hyperthyroidism. CDR3s leave out the opening cysteine and the closing phenylalanine or tryptophan. Each record gives: V gene, CDR3 length, D gene, J gene, CDR3 protein. The D gene is left open where the match is weak.

v_gene: TRBV18; len: 12; d_gene: .; j_gene: TRBJ1-5; CDR3aa: ASSPQASNQPQH
v_gene: TRBV24-1; len: 14; d_gene: .; j_gene: TRBJ2-5; CDR3aa: ATSDLGDGGQETQY
v_gene: TRBV10-3; len: 10; d_gene: .; j_gene: TRBJ2-1; CDR3aa: AISDTLNEQF
v_gene: TRBV28; len: 13; d_gene: TRBD1; j_gene: TRBJ2-5; CDR3aa: ASSSNGQGIETQY
v_gene: TRBV20-1; len: 13; d_gene: .; j_gene: TRBJ2-1; CDR3aa: SANGGAGVLNEQF
v_gene: TRBV18; len: 12; d_gene: TRBD1; j_gene: TRBJ1-6; CDR3aa: ASSSAGGNSPLH
v_gene: TRBV7-3; len: 13; d_gene: TRBD2; j_gene: TRBJ2-5; CDR3aa: ASSSASGMGETQY
v_gene: TRBV6-1; len: 14; d_gene: TRBD2; j_gene: TRBJ2-1; CDR3aa: ASSEARHWGGNEQF
v_gene: TRBV15; len: 11; d_gene: TRBD2; j_gene: TRBJ2-3; CDR3aa: ATKRDQKNTQY
v_gene: TRBV13; len: 14; d_gene: TRBD2; j_gene: TRBJ2-1; CDR3aa: ASRRTSASSYNEQF
v_gene: TRBV15; len: 11; d_gene: .; j_gene: TRBJ2-5; CDR3aa: ATSNLPSETQY
v_gene: TRBV10-3; len: 22; d_gene: TRBD2; j_gene: TRBJ2-7; CDR3aa: APKLGQRLLAGTSGTKNSYEQY
v_gene: TRBV4-1; len: 13; d_gene: .; j_gene: TRBJ1-2; CDR3aa: ASSQVRGGGYGYT
v_gene: TRBV19; len: 13; d_gene: .; j_gene: TRBJ1-2; CDR3aa: ASSPVETRSDGYT
v_gene: TRBV5-1; len: 12; d_gene: .; j_gene: TRBJ2-4; CDR3aa: ASSSHIAKNIQY
v_gene: TRBV28; len: 14; d_gene: .; j_gene: TRBJ1-3; CDR3aa: ASSKNGIISGNTIY
v_gene: TRBV15; len: 14; d_gene: TRBD1; j_gene: TRBJ2-7; CDR3aa: ATSRAPTGTGYEQY
v_gene: TRBV4-1; len: 14; d_gene: .; j_gene: TRBJ1-5; CDR3aa: ASSQGRAWGHQPQH
v_gene: TRBV5-1; len: 13; d_gene: TRBD1; j_gene: TRBJ1-1; CDR3aa: ASSAGQVVNTEAF
v_gene: TRBV20-1; len: 13; d_gene: TRBD2; j_gene: TRBJ2-2; CDR3aa: SARSSGRHTGELF
v_gene: TRBV10-3; len: 12; d_gene: .; j_gene: TRBJ1-1; CDR3aa: AITQTPMNTEAF
v_gene: TRBV28; len: 14; d_gene: TRBD1; j_gene: TRBJ2-7; CDR3aa: ASSPRGTGAPYEQY
v_gene: TRBV13; len: 12; d_gene: .; j_gene: TRBJ2-7; CDR3aa: ASSLGERPREQY
v_gene: TRBV30; len: 9; d_gene: .; j_gene: TRBJ2-7; CDR3aa: AWGLEGEQY
v_gene: TRBV6-2/TRBV6-3; len: 15; d_gene: TRBD2; j_gene: TRBJ2-5; CDR3aa: ASSFGTSGRREETQY
v_gene: TRBV27; len: 14; d_gene: TRBD2; j_gene: TRBJ2-6; CDR3aa: ASSQIRGGGANVLT
v_gene: TRBV7-9; len: 13; d_gene: .; j_gene: TRBJ2-1; CDR3aa: ASSPGEGGYNEQF
v_gene: TRBV20-1; len: 12; d_gene: TRBD2; j_gene: TRBJ2-5; CDR3aa: SASPSGRSDTQY
v_gene: TRBV27; len: 11; d_gene: .; j_gene: TRBJ2-3; CDR3aa: ASSHPFLDTQY
v_gene: TRBV19; len: 12; d_gene: .; j_gene: TRBJ1-1; CDR3aa: ASTKRVEGTEAF
v_gene: TRBV27; len: 10; d_gene: .; j_gene: TRBJ1-2; CDR3aa: ASGDLSYGYT
v_gene: TRBV19; len: 16; d_gene: TRBD2; j_gene: TRBJ2-7; CDR3aa: ASSSALAGALETYEQY
v_gene: TRBV20-1; len: 12; d_gene: .; j_gene: TRBJ1-5; CDR3aa: SAREGGGNQPQH
v_gene: TRBV20-1; len: 10; d_gene: .; j_gene: TRBJ2-7; CDR3aa: SGGRGPDGQY
v_gene: TRBV27; len: 13; d_gene: .; j_gene: TRBJ2-1; CDR3aa: ASSPGTWVVNEQF
v_gene: TRBV19; len: 14; d_gene: .; j_gene: TRBJ2-7; CDR3aa: ASSMRGAASSYEQY
v_gene: TRBV28; len: 12; d_gene: TRBD1; j_gene: TRBJ2-7; CDR3aa: ATLVDRGPYEQY
v_gene: TRBV29-1; len: 13; d_gene: .; j_gene: TRBJ2-3; CDR3aa: SNALSEASTDTQY
v_gene: TRBV5-1; len: 14; d_gene: TRBD1; j_gene: TRBJ2-7; CDR3aa: ASSSPTGMDSYEQY
v_gene: TRBV20-1; len: 9; d_gene: .; j_gene: TRBJ2-4; CDR3aa: SVWDGNIQY
v_gene: TRBV11-3; len: 12; d_gene: .; j_gene: TRBJ2-3; CDR3aa: ASSARTGTDTQY
v_gene: TRBV28; len: 14; d_gene: TRBD1; j_gene: TRBJ1-2; CDR3aa: ASSSVGTGDNYGYT
v_gene: TRBV20-1; len: 15; d_gene: TRBD2; j_gene: TRBJ2-5; CDR3aa: SARDLTSGTLRETQY
v_gene: TRBV19; len: 13; d_gene: TRBD1; j_gene: TRBJ1-5; CDR3aa: ASIGTANRGQPQH
v_gene: TRBV12-3/TRBV12-4; len: 13; d_gene: TRBD1; j_gene: TRBJ1-2; CDR3aa: ASSPTDRGDYGYT
v_gene: TRBV18; len: 14; d_gene: TRBD2; j_gene: TRBJ2-1; CDR3aa: ASSPHPAGGGNEQF
v_gene: TRBV7-2; len: 15; d_gene: TRBD2; j_gene: TRBJ2-5; CDR3aa: ASSTGLAGGPHETQY
v_gene: TRBV6-1; len: 13; d_gene: .; j_gene: TRBJ2-3; CDR3aa: ASSEMWGGTDTQY
v_gene: TRBV28; len: 12; d_gene: .; j_gene: TRBJ2-7; CDR3aa: ASSARPGRYEQY
v_gene: TRBV28; len: 10; d_gene: TRBD2; j_gene: TRBJ2-7; CDR3aa: ASNVGGPEQY
v_gene: TRBV7-3; len: 16; d_gene: TRBD2; j_gene: TRBJ2-3; CDR3aa: ASSPKLPLAGNTDTQY
v_gene: TRBV28; len: 13; d_gene: .; j_gene: TRBJ2-7; CDR3aa: ASSMGLSSSYEQY
v_gene: TRBV11-2; len: 12; d_gene: .; j_gene: TRBJ1-3; CDR3aa: ASSFSGRVNTIY
v_gene: TRBV18; len: 11; d_gene: .; j_gene: TRBJ1-1; CDR3aa: ASLGSGNTEAF